What follows is one TCR beta chain and its context. This entry comes from a study of blood T cell repertoires in COVID-19. Looking at the study overall: COVID-19 samples from acute and convalescent phases originated in the United States, Italy and Spain. Sources were T cells, B-cell-depleted T cells, or PBMCs; the material itself was cDNA or gDNA.

The V end was cut by 4 bases, the J end by 5 bases, with 20 bases between. Germline V gene lookup returns CDR1 SGHNT and CDR2 YENEEA. The CDR3 loop spans 16 amino acids. Authors' processing steps: Nucleated cell counts were estimated from reference gene primer amplification. Assay: immunoSEQ multiplex PCR; the TCRdb copy retains only in-frame clones and omits some. V, J and clone size are those of that table, while D and trimming were read from the DNA. Here the sample spans roughly 110,000 clones, more than 80% being singletons. The rearrangement uses TRBV11-3 and TRBJ2-5; D might be TRBD2 (6 bases). This TCR was recovered from a man aged 35 to 55 with active or convalescent COVID-19. Sequencing was carried out using peripheral blood. The CDR3 sequence: CASSSGFPGLDETQYF. The CDR3 DNA is TGTGCCAGCAGCTCGGGCTTCCCGGGACTGGACGAGACCCAGTACTTC.